A single sample gave rise to the 4 T cell receptor beta chains below, sequenced in a study of blood T cell repertoires in COVID-19. Only in-frame clones appear in the TCRdb table, and some are missing; sequencing was by immunoSEQ multiplex PCR. Among 220,000 or so clones listed, over 65% were seen once. The sample consisted of PBMCs or T cells enriched from blood (not recorded which). Source of these receptors: a woman aged 55-70 years who had recovered from COVID-19.

The chain uses TRBV6-5 and TRBJ1-2, with TRBD1 matching over 8 bases. The CDR3 length is 13 residues. With 6 bases clipped from V and 4 bases from J, the junction kept 4 bases outside the gene matches. Germline-derived CDR1 and CDR2 are MNHEY and SVGAGI. For the CDR3, the DNA is TGTGCCAGCAGCCTCACAGGGGGCTATGGCTACACCTTC. It encodes CASSLTGGYGYTF.

The V gene is TRBV7-2, the J gene TRBJ1-2; D possibly corresponds to TRBD1 (6 bases). Germline V gene data show CDR1 as SGHTA and CDR2 as FQGNSA. The ends were cut back, 0 bases at V and 5 bases at J, with 16 bases in the middle. This CDR3 contains 16 residues. In DNA form, the CDR3 reads TGTGCCAGCAGCTTAGCAGCGGGGGCGGGCTTTTATGGCTACACCTTC. Its translation is CASSLAAGAGFYGYTF.

V usage is TRBV6-2 or TRBV6-3 and J usage is TRBJ1-5, with TRBD1 matching 7 bases. CDR1 MNHEY and CDR2 SVGEGT come from the germline V gene. The CDR3 runs to 16 residues. V gave up 2 bases and J gave up 3 bases; unmatched junction bases: 7. CDR3 protein: CASSYGTVENNQPQHF. CDR3 nucleotides: TGTGCCAGCAGTTACGGGACAGTGGAGAACAATCAGCCCCAGCATTTT.

J is TRBJ1-1 and V is TRBV19; D may be TRBD1 (6 bases). Germline CDR1 reads LNHDA; CDR2 reads SQIVND (reference sequence). V was shortened by 4 bases and J by 5 bases, with 20 bases between the two germline ends. The CDR3 covers 16 residues. CDR3 sequence reads: CASSRGRGIRMTEAFF. In DNA form, the CDR3 reads TGTGCCAGTAGTAGGGGCAGGGGTATTAGGATGACTGAAGCTTTCTTT.